This record looks at one T cell receptor beta chain sequence and its context. Its antigen is still unknown. No qualities accompany the bases; no much larger clone lies one base away. The cohort consisted of 600 to 750 healthy bone marrow donors. At the time of sampling, all cohort members were nominally healthy, though unrecorded immune exposures were likely present. The donor tested CMV seropositive and was one of the 289 seropositive cohort members. A peripheral blood sample was provided by each donor, and peripheral blood mononuclear cells were used for TCR beta sequencing. The Qiagen DNeasy Blood Extraction Kit was used to extract genomic DNA from the blood cell samples. This sample stems from a study of cytomegalovirus exposure and HLA in healthy donors (dated by TCRdb to about 2017). About the study as a whole: According to an earlier analysis of 550 to 750 of the donors, about 179 million T cells yielded 120 million or so unique TCR beta sequences and approximately 280 Gb of sequence data. An early release that covered about 600 HLA-typed donors contained about 300 gigabases of sequencing data and tens of millions of unique TCR sequences. Of the 398 genotyped donors, about 80% fell in the genetic ancestry cluster associated with self-reported Caucasian donors. The study aimed to test whether cataloging public T cell receptors could reveal signatures of past pathogen exposure. The study profiled the T cell repertoires of under 700 subjects by immunosequencing and related them to cytomegalovirus serostatus. Along with the approximately 700-subject first cohort, a separate validation cohort of around 110 different subjects was used. The study combined high-throughput TCR immunosequencing, statistical association of individual TCRs with disease status, and machine learning to predict cytomegalovirus infection status. In a later analysis, previously published TCR beta repertoires from roughly 710 donors were re-analyzed and high-resolution HLA genotyping was added so that TCR occurrence patterns could be studied. Rather than using new phenotypic data, the later analysis identified candidate immune exposures from TCR beta sequences and from how often those sequences occurred across donors. In an earlier analysis of several hundred of the donors, high-throughput TCR beta sequencing was used to judge whether each TCR beta V gene segment behaved as functional or pseudogenic. Alongside the repertoire data, information on donor age, sex, ethnicity and CMV serostatus was compiled. Genome-wide SNP genotypes for about three fifths of the 666 donors were used in a later genetic analysis, which treated that subset as a discovery cohort. Every discovery cohort repertoire had been produced on one sequencing platform. Class I and class II HLA loci were covered by the typing at four-digit resolution. Typing coverage differed by locus: A, B, C, DRB1 and DQB1 were typed in roughly 629-640 donors, DQA1 in about 500, DPA1 in around 610, and DPB1 in approximately 450. Four to six DR-DQ haplotypes were handled as single units for association and clustering, since linkage in the cohort was strong. Among a few hundred genotyped donors of the cohort, an average of roughly 240,000 unique TCR beta nucleotide sequences were sequenced per donor, 15% to 20% of them non-productive. Broader findings and caveats from the paper: Cytomegalovirus status was reported to be diagnosed by the classifier with high specificity and sensitivity in both the original and validation cohorts. Assigning TCR associations to individual alleles was difficult when HLA alleles, especially DR and DQ, strongly co-occurred. In a later analysis, most CMV-associated TCR beta chains were found to appear HLA-restricted, with HLA associations seemingly driven largely by CMV exposure. Sequencing depth was assumed to be roughly uniform across donors in the presence/absence analyses, though that assumption may not hold. A later analysis found that HLA-associated TCR beta chains were more clonally expanded and had lower generation probabilities than equally common non-associated chains. According to a later analysis, TCR association rates differed among HLA loci, with DRB1 alleles showing the most associated TCRs and HLA-C alleles showing the fewest. Correlated functional status among segregating V segments might be attributable to linkage disequilibrium, but an unknown experimental factor could not be ruled out. The only immune exposure information available for the cohort was CMV serostatus. While some public TCRs were present in many individuals, most TCR sequences turned up only very rarely across donors. A later genetic analysis reported fewer N-insertions in productive TCRs among donors in an Asian-associated ancestry cluster than the roughly 700-donor mean. An association between a missense DCLRE1C variant and V-gene and J-gene trimming of TCR beta chains was found in a later genetic analysis and replicated in an independent cohort. The 87-base-pair reads could not distinguish some IMGT-functional V segments, including TRBV6-2 and TRBV6-3, so those segments were excluded. A later analysis associated 17,000 or so TCR beta sequences with specific HLA alleles at a false discovery rate of 0.05. The cohort was sequenced for TCR beta chains only, and without alpha or paired-chain data the features that could be detected were limited. HLA typing was unavailable for some donors at each locus, so association tests used only the typed subset. In an earlier analysis of some 500 of the donors, most TCR beta V segments appeared in productive rearrangements about 90% or about 30% of the time, broadly matching IMGT annotations. A cluster of highly shared sequence variants was judged likely to be a technical artifact of the sequencing pipeline. Roughly 15 rarely observed V segments, including chromosome 9 orphons, were excluded from the earlier analysis of several hundred of the donors because counts were too low. In a later analysis, several top co-occurrence clusters were reported to appear linked to parvovirus B19, influenza, CMV and Epstein-Barr virus. It was suggested by the authors that the approach could potentially be generalized to other disease states and immunological phenotypes. A further reported finding was that TCR beta sequences accurately predicted the HLA-A and HLA-B alleles for most subjects in the first cohort. A total of 164 TCR beta chains were listed by the study as associated with cytomegalovirus. In vitro tests confirmed that three of the cytomegalovirus-associated TCR beta chains recognize cytomegalovirus antigens.

Inclusive of the bounding cysteine and phenylalanine, the CDR3 is 14 residues long. Of all the DNA, just the CDR3 is kept, 42 bases in frame from base 1. From the germline V gene, CDR1 is SNHLY and CDR2 is FYNNEI. V was cut back by 1 base and J by 6 bases, leaving a gap of 11 bases between them. Library construction relied on the immunoSEQ multiplex PCR assay. The multiplex PCR relied on a mix of 60 forward primers for TCR Vbeta segments and 13 reverse primers for TCR Jbeta segments. The CDR3 region of rearranged TCR beta genes was amplified from genomic DNA by a multiplex PCR assay. The Illumina HiSeq System was used to sequence the amplified TCR beta libraries as 87-base-pair reads. On the authors' methods: Across the roughly 700 repertoires, a later analysis counted 80 million or so unique TCR beta chains, approximately 12 million of which were shared by at least two donors. Raw reads were error-corrected and collapsed into unique sequences with a nearest-neighbor algorithm that merged closely related sequences to remove PCR and sequencing errors. To assign V, D and J gene segments, CDR3 sequences were aligned to IMGT reference sequences. For a sequence to be retained, a match of at least six nucleotides was required to both a V gene segment and a J gene segment. Rearrangements were classified as productive when the CDR3 lacked stop codons and remained in frame with V and J, and all other rearrangements were classified as non-productive. Following IMGT convention, CDR3 was defined as the stretch from the second conserved V-encoded cysteine to the conserved J-encoded phenylalanine. Sequences without an unambiguous match to a single V gene segment were excluded from the earlier analysis of a few hundred of the donors. An earlier analysis of some 610 of the donors called V segments functional above 56.7% productive rearrangements and segregating when the between-donor standard deviation exceeded 5%. A statistical classification framework was built for diagnosing cytomegalovirus status from the catalog of TCR beta chain sequences. V and J gene assignment, in a later analysis, came from comparing TCR nucleotide sequences with IMGT/GENE-DB human TR gene sequences. In a later analysis, CDR3 sequences and most-parsimonious VDJ recombination scenarios were assigned using the TCRdist pipeline. In a later analysis, each TCR beta chain was defined by its CDR3 amino acid sequence together with its V-gene family, and reads without a unique V-gene family were excluded. In a later analysis, 450 to 600 highly shared, low-generation-probability nucleotide sequences were removed to address suspected cross-contamination and a sequencing artifact. A later analysis calculated a clonal expansion index for each public chain from normalized within-repertoire ranks of inferred template counts. In a later analysis, generation probabilities were computed with a VDJ recombination model fitted to out-of-frame rearrangements, and the resulting probabilities were checked against IGoR. In a later analysis, TCR-TCR, TCR-HLA and TCR-CMV co-occurrence was scored with hypergeometric tests, and a repertoire-size bias correction was applied to TCR pairs. False discovery rates were estimated in a later analysis by permuting HLA or CMV assignments 20 times. In a later analysis, co-occurring TCRs were grouped using DBSCAN, with TCRdist sequence similarity added in when clustering inside HLA-allele-positive subsets. For co-occurrence clustering, repertoires with fewer than 30,000 or more than 120,000 public chains were excluded, along with 4 to 6 repertoires with anomalous nucleotide sharing. What TCRdb holds here is the immuneACCESS table cut down to in-frame rearrangements. Part of the clones is not present; checked against another copy, under half of the missing clones reflect an unresolved V gene, and the others are unexplained. V, J and clone size are taken as reported in that table, and D and trimming were inferred from the DNA itself. For this sample there are more than 100,000 clones; about three fifths appear just once. The ten largest make up about 9% of the sample.

The V gene is TRBV2 and the J gene is TRBJ2-3; a weak D assignment points to TRBD1 (5 bases agree). The sequenced sample was PBMCs. The TCR originated in a man in his forties in good health and CMV-seropositive. The CDR3 corresponds to CASSEGTSSDTQYF. The nucleotides read TGTGCCAGCAGTGAAGGGACAAGTTCGGATACGCAGTATTTT.